These 27 T cell receptor beta chains originate from one sample sequenced in a study of blood T cell repertoires in COVID-19. Sequenced by immunoSEQ multiplex PCR; TCRdb stores in-frame clones only, minus some. There are under 350,000 clones in the sample; 65% to 90% occur only once, and 13% lies in the top ten. The material sequenced was peripheral blood. The receptors derive from a human donor in a cohort sampled during active COVID-19.

This clone was seen just once. The chain recombines TRBV6-1 with TRBJ2-7; TRBD1 aligns across 8 bases. Germline lookup yields CDR1 MNHNS and CDR2 SASEGT. The CDR3 has 14 residues. Trimming cost V 3 bases and J 3 bases; bases outside gene matches: 4. The CDR3 region has the DNA TGTGCCAGCAGTGAGGGGACAGGATACTACGAGCAGTACTTC. This encodes CASSEGTGYYEQYF.

The rearrangement links TRBV28 to TRBJ2-1, with no clear D. CDR1 and CDR2 (germline): MDHEN, SYDVKM. The CDR3 has 13 residues. Trimming pared 5 bases from V and 6 bases from J, leaving 11 bases between. For the CDR3, the DNA is TGTGCCAGCAGTCCCGTAGTACTCAATGAGCAGTTCTTC. Its protein product is CASSPVVLNEQFF. Looking up the rest from reference TRBV28 and TRBJ2-1 gives the full variable domain: DVKVTQSSRYLVKRTGEKVFLECVQDMDHENMFWYRQDPGLGLRLIYFSYDVKMKEKGDIPEGYSVSREKKERFSLILESASTNQTSMYLCASSPVVLNEQFFGPGTRLTVL.

Worth noting for this clone: The DNA is left out, because the CDR3 cannot be placed on it with certainty; the CDR3 is given as TCRdb lists it. V usage is TRBV6-2 or TRBV6-3 and J usage is TRBJ2-1; the listed D gene, TRBD2, was not tested against the DNA. The CDR3 adds up to 16 amino acids, both ends counted. Per germline, CDR1 MNHEY and CDR2 SVGEGT. CDR3 sequence reads: CASSSSVAGGYNEQFF.

In its sample, this clone was seen a few times. The chain employs TRBV4-1 and TRBJ2-2, with 10 nucleotides matching TRBD2. V was pared by 2 bases and J by 0 bases, with 6 bases of the junction left unmatched. CDR1 MGHRA and CDR2 YSYEKL come from the germline V gene. This CDR3 has 18 amino acids. The CDR3 nucleotides read TGCGCCAGCAGCCAATACCTAGCGGGAGTTACGAACACCGGGGAGCTGTTTTTT. Its protein is CASSQYLAGVTNTGELFF.

V usage is TRBV27 and J usage is TRBJ2-7; D is perhaps TRBD2 (5 bases). The CDR3 has 15 amino acids. V was cut by 4 bases and J by 0 bases, with 13 bases left in between. Germline assignment: CDR1 MNHEY and CDR2 SMNVEV (reference sequence). The CDR3 sequence is CASSSTRGVSYEQYF. The CDR3 coding sequence is TGTGCCAGCAGTTCTACTAGAGGCGTCTCCTACGAGCAGTACTTC.

A remark on this clone: Compared with germline, one end of the junction differs, possibly owing to a read error. The CDR3, as DNA: TGCGCCAGCAGCCAAGGGACAGGGGGGGGTACAGGTACGCAGTATTTT. It translates to CASSQGTGGGTGTQYF. The rearrangement uses TRBV4-1 and TRBJ2-3; 10 bases line up with TRBD1. This CDR3 is 16 amino acids long. Per germline, CDR1 MGHRA and CDR2 YSYEKL.

This chain connects TRBV18 to TRBJ2-5; D perhaps matches TRBD1 (5 bases). Germline CDR1 and CDR2: KGHSH and LQKENI. V lost 4 bases, J lost 4 bases, and 19 bases lay in between. The CDR3 runs 16 residues. CDR3 nucleotide sequence: TGTGCCAGCTCACGGGGCTTAGTTTCTGCTGGAGAGACCCAGTACTTC. Its translation is CASSRGLVSAGETQYF.

V and J are TRBV12-3 or TRBV12-4 and TRBJ1-6; D may be TRBD1 (5 bases). This CDR3 contains 12 residues. Trimming removed 1 base from V and 14 bases from J, with 9 bases in between. In DNA, the CDR3 is TGTGCCAGCAGTTTAGTGGGGGGGGCCCTCCACTTT. As protein: CASSLVGGALHF.

The V gene is TRBV18, the J gene TRBJ1-2; 9 bases map to TRBD1. The CDR3 is 18 residues long. Trimming cost V 3 bases and J 3 bases; bases outside gene matches: 14. Germline V gene data show CDR1 as KGHSH and CDR2 as LQKENI. CDR3 loop: CASSPMVGPGQGDYGYTF. CDR3 DNA: TGTGCCAGCTCACCCATGGTAGGCCCGGGACAGGGAGACTATGGCTACACCTTC.

V usage is TRBV5-1 and J usage is TRBJ2-7; maybe TRBD1 (5 bases). The CDR3 consists of 15 residues. In germline, CDR1 is SGHRS, CDR2 YFSETQ. V gave up 0 bases and J gave up 1 base, with 11 bases separating them. In nucleotides, the CDR3 is TGCGCCAGCAGCTTGGGGGCCCAGGGTTCCTACGAGCAGTACTTC. Its translation: CASSLGAQGSYEQYF. Drawing the rest from reference TRBV5-1 and TRBJ2-7, the complete variable domain is KAGVTQTPRYLIKTRGQQVTLSCSPISGHRSVSWYQQTPGQGLQFLFEYFSETQRNKGNFPGRFSGRQFSNSRSEMNVSTLELGDSALYLCASSLGAQGSYEQYFGPGTRLTVT.

The genes are TRBV18 and TRBJ2-5; 7 bases agree with TRBD2. This CDR3 region has 16 residues. The V gene end was trimmed by 2 bases and the J gene end by 3 bases; junction bases not matched to a gene: 9. The germline CDR1 and CDR2 sequences are KGHSH and LQKENI. This CDR3 reads CASSPDAGVREETQYF. The DNA of the CDR3 is TGTGCCAGCTCACCAGACGCGGGAGTAAGGGAAGAGACCCAGTACTTC.

Only one count was recorded for this clone. This rearrangement joins TRBV4-1 to TRBJ2-1, with a possible D match to TRBD2 (5 bases). The CDR3 loop spans 14 amino acids. Germline CDR1 is MGHRA and CDR2 is YSYEKL. V gave up 4 bases and J gave up 9 bases, with 16 bases separating them. The CDR3 loop is CASSPLEGFSEQFF. For the CDR3, the DNA is TGCGCCAGCAGCCCTCTTGAGGGTTTCAGTGAGCAGTTCTTC.

The chain couples TRBV6-5 to TRBJ2-7; 8 bases agree with TRBD1. From germline, CDR1 is MNHEY and CDR2 SVGAGI. This CDR3 has 13 amino acids. V dropped 7 bases and J dropped 6; count of bases not matched to a gene: 8. CDR3: CASKDRGIGEQYF. CDR3 sequence (DNA): TGTGCCAGCAAAGACAGGGGAATCGGCGAGCAGTACTTC.

The chain is built from TRBV5-8 and TRBJ2-2; perhaps TRBD2 as D (5 bases). The CDR3 has 20 amino acids. Per the germline V gene, CDR1 is SGHTS and CDR2 is YDEGEE. Trimming pared 4 bases from V and 0 bases from J, leaving 25 bases between. The CDR3 coding sequence is TGTGCCAGCAGCAAAGGAGGATTGAGGTGGTCAGTTACGAACACCGGGGAGCTGTTTTTT. Its translation is CASSKGGLRWSVTNTGELFF.

CDR3 loop: CSVVGQGDSGNTIYF. CDR3 in DNA: TGCAGCGTCGTTGGACAGGGAGACTCTGGAAACACCATATATTTT. The chain couples TRBV29-1 to TRBJ1-3; 8 nucleotides align to TRBD1. The length of the CDR3 is 15 residues. CDR1 is SQVTM, CDR2 ANQGSEA, per germline. V lost 6 bases, J lost 0 bases, and 7 bases stayed unmatched.

The rearrangement uses TRBV29-1 and TRBJ2-1, with TRBD2 matching over 8 bases. V trimming: 4 bases; J trimming: 10 bases; junction bases outside the gene matches: 9. Germline CDR1 and CDR2: SQVTM and ANQGSEA. This CDR3 is 13 amino acids long. CDR3 loop: CSVGPGGPMEQFF. Written as DNA, the CDR3 is TGCAGCGTTGGCCCGGGAGGGCCGATGGAGCAGTTCTTC.

V and J are TRBV29-1 and TRBJ2-1; 8 positions agree with TRBD2. CDR3 length equals 13 residues. The trim removed 8 bases at V and 3 bases at J, leaving 6 bases unmatched. Germline V lookup: CDR1 SQVTM, CDR2 ANQGSEA. The CDR3 bases are TGCAGCTATAGCCGGGGGGGCTACAATGAGCAGTTCTTC. Its translation: CSYSRGGYNEQFF.

The chain uses TRBV18 and TRBJ1-1; TRBD1 aligns across 10 bases. Trimming at V came to 3 bases and at J to 7 bases, leaving 11 bases not matched to a gene. The germline CDR1 and CDR2 sequences are KGHSH and LQKENI. CDR3 length equals 16 residues. The CDR3 bases are TGTGCCAGCTCACCGCGGGGCCAGGGACAGGGGAGTGAAGCTTTCTTT. Residues: CASSPRGQGQGSEAFF. The entire variable domain, with the rest obtained from reference TRBV18 and TRBJ1-1, is as follows: NAGVMQNPRHLVRRRGQEARLRCSPMKGHSHVYWYRQLPEEGLKFMVYLQKENIIDESGMPKERFSAEFPKEGPSILRIQQVVRGDSAAYFCASSPRGQGQGSEAFFGQGTRLTVV.

The chain is built from TRBV7-2 and TRBJ2-3; D not resolved. CDR1 is SGHTA, CDR2 FQGNSA, per germline. The CDR3 runs to 14 residues. The V end lost 5 bases, the J end lost 5 bases, and 14 bases lay between the germline ends. The chain's CDR3 is CASSRSRLRDTQYF. Here the CDR3 DNA reads TGTGCCAGCAGCCGCTCCAGGTTACGAGATACGCAGTATTTT.

CDR3 in amino acids: CASSLGGGARETQYF. In DNA, the CDR3 is TGCGCCAGCAGCTTGGGCGGAGGGGCGAGAGAGACCCAGTACTTC. The chain has TRBV5-1 and TRBJ2-5, with D possibly matching TRBD2 (6 bases). Trimming shortened V by 0 bases and J by 4 bases, and 13 bases separated the two germline ends. Germline V gene sequence: CDR1 SGHRS, CDR2 YFSETQ. This CDR3 is 15 amino acids long.

This chain uses TRBV3-1 (or the pseudogene TRBV3-2) with TRBJ2-7, with 10 positions matching TRBD2. Germline lookup yields CDR1 LGHDT and CDR2 YNNKEL (reference sequence). There are 15 residues in the CDR3. The V segment lost 2 bases and the J segment 4 bases; nucleotides outside the gene matches: 5. CDR3 sequence (DNA): TGTGCCAGCAGCCAAACCACTAGCGGGATTTACGAGCAGTACTTC. Translating gives CASSQTTSGIYEQYF.

This chain links TRBV27 with TRBJ2-3; tentatively, D is TRBD1 (6 bases). This CDR3 region has 13 residues. The V end was cut by 7 bases, the J end by 3 bases, with 11 bases between. The germline V gene has CDR1 MNHEY and CDR2 SMNVEV (reference sequence). CDR3 nucleotide sequence: TGTGCCAGCATAGACAGGCGTACAGATACGCAGTATTTT. Amino acids: CASIDRRTDTQYF.

The chain employs TRBV5-4 and TRBJ1-2; D is undetermined. Germline CDR1 reads SGHNT; CDR2 reads YYREEE (reference sequence). This CDR3 spans 14 amino acids. Between the trimmed V and J ends, which lost 4 bases and 2 bases, there was a span of 12 bases. The CDR3 sequence: CASSQSRVNYGYTF. In DNA form, the CDR3 reads TGTGCCAGCAGCCAAAGCCGGGTAAACTATGGCTACACCTTC.

The genes are TRBV29-1 and TRBJ2-1; 8 positions match TRBD1. The junction had 19 bases not matched to a gene; V was cut back by 4 bases and J by 11 bases. This CDR3 has 16 residues. The germline gives CDR1 SQVTM, CDR2 ANQGSEA. CDR3 bases: TGCAGCGTTGTAATCAGGACAGGGACCTCTCAAAAGAAGCAGTTCTTC. Translation gives CSVVIRTGTSQKKQFF.

This CDR3 reads CASSPEGSFTDTQYF. In DNA, the CDR3 is TGTGCCAGCAGCCCGGAGGGTAGCTTCACAGATACGCAGTATTTT. This chain connects TRBV3-1 (or the pseudogene TRBV3-2) to TRBJ2-3; maybe TRBD2 (6 bases). CDR1 LGHDT and CDR2 YNNKEL come from the germline V gene (reference sequence). The CDR3 consists of 15 residues. V lost 4 bases and J lost 2, with 13 bases in between.

The chain couples TRBV15 to TRBJ2-4; D might be TRBD1 (7 bases). The germline V gene encodes CDR1 LNHNV and CDR2 YYDKDF (reference sequence). The V and J ends lost 5 bases and 7 bases respectively, with 15 bases between them. The CDR3 has 14 residues. This CDR3 reads CATSGGTTGNIQYF. In nucleotides, the CDR3 is TGTGCCACCAGCGGGGGGACGACAGGGAACATTCAGTACTTC.

CDR3 loop: CASSFRTGPSHEQYF. CDR3 sequence (DNA): TGTGCCAGCAGCTTTAGGACAGGCCCAAGCCACGAGCAGTACTTC. The chain is built from TRBV11-3 and TRBJ2-7; 7 positions agree with TRBD1. Germline CDR1 SGHNT, CDR2 YENEEA. This CDR3 contains 15 residues. After removal of 3 bases from V and 5 bases from J, the junction contained 10 bases not matched to a gene.